These 2 T cell receptor beta chains came from one sample sequenced in a study of tissue T cells after allogeneic stem cell transplantation. Clones were sequenced by immunoSEQ multiplex PCR, and TCRdb holds only the in-frame ones, with some missing. This sample has fewer than 5,500 clones, with around 30% found just once. Specified time point: mouse harvest day 14 after allogeneic transplant. Each mouse received 10^7 T-cell-depleted marrow cells plus 10^6 splenic CD5+ T cells by tail vein. Source material: skin. These receptors were collected from a female BALB/c mouse given C57BL/6 T cells with graft-versus-host disease after an allogeneic hematopoietic cell transplant.

By its share, this clone is medium-sized. The listed genes are named as in mouse. The DNA ends 1 residue before the CDR3 does, and the rest of the CDR3 is filled in from the germline J gene. V gene TRBV26 combines with J gene TRBJ2-2; D perhaps matches TRBD1 (6 bases). Deletions cut 6 bases from V and 0 bases from J, with 8 bases between. The germline CDR1 and CDR2 sequences are KGHPV and FQNQEV (reference sequence). The CDR3 length is 14 residues. The DNA read from the CDR3 is TGTGCCAGCAGCCGGACAGCAAACACCGGGCAGCTCTAC. Its translation: CASSRTANTGQLY. The full CDR3 protein is CASSRTANTGQLYF. The entire variable domain, with the rest obtained from reference TRBV26 and TRBJ2-2, is as follows: NSKVIQTPRYLVKGQGQKAKMRCIPEKGHPVVFWYQQNKNNEFKFLINFQNQEVLQQIDMTEKRFSAECPSNSPCSLEIQSSEAGDSALYLCASSRTANTGQLYFGEGSKLTVL.

This clone is deemed medium-sized. Gene names are mouse gene names. The CDR3 end lies 1 residue beyond the end of the read and is filled in from the germline J gene. The rearrangement links TRBV26 to TRBJ1-3, with D uncertain. The CDR3 loop spans 14 amino acids. The ends were cut back, 3 bases at V and 0 bases at J, with 6 bases in the middle. Per germline, CDR1 KGHPV and CDR2 FQNQEV (reference sequence). The CDR3 reads CASSLGNSGNTLYF. The CDR3 bases that were read are TGTGCCAGCAGTCTAGGGAATTCTGGAAATACGCTCTAT.